Detailed here is one TCR beta chain. This CDR3 comprises 16 residues. Germline V gene sequence: CDR1 SGHNT, CDR2 YYREEE (reference sequence). V lost 5 bases and J lost 7, with 22 bases in between. The source of the sample is a study of blood T cell repertoires in COVID-19. Study-level background: Sites in the United States, Italy and Spain provided acute and convalescent COVID-19 samples. T cells, B-cell-depleted T cells, or PBMCs supplied cDNA or gDNA.

Per the study methods: From reference gene primer amplification, estimates of nucleated cell counts were derived. Profiling relied on immunoSEQ multiplex PCR, and the TCRdb table lists in-frame clones only, not all of them. The V and J calls and clone size are taken from that table; D and trimming were inferred from the DNA. The repertoire includes fewer than 40,000 clones, nearly 90% of them detected once, and approximately 32% sits in the top ten. This receptor was identified in a man aged 65 to 79 with active COVID-19. The chain combines TRBV5-4 with TRBJ2-1, with D perhaps TRBD1 (6 bases). The sample consisted of peripheral blood. This CDR3 is CASSSTRGGPGNEQFF. CDR3 nucleotides: TGTGCCAGCAGTTCAACCAGGGGTGGCCCGGGTAATGAGCAGTTCTTC. Looking up the rest from reference TRBV5-4 and TRBJ2-1 gives the full variable domain: ETGVTQSPTHLIKTRGQQVTLRCSSQSGHNTVSWYQQALGQGPQFIFQYYREEENGRGNFPPRFSGLQFPNYSSELNVNALELDDSALYLCASSSTRGGPGNEQFFGPGTRLTVL.